These 28 T cell receptor beta chains were sequenced from one sample in a study of T cell responses to AZD1222 COVID-19 vaccine. Sequencing used immunoSEQ multiplex PCR; TCRdb keeps in-frame clones, though not all of them. This sample has about 120,000 clones; around 83% occur once, and the top ten carry approximately 2.9%. The sample in question was peripheral blood, obtained 28 days after the second AZD1222 dose. The receptors originated from an adult who received the AZD1222 COVID-19 vaccine.

The chain employs TRBV20-1 and TRBJ1-1; the D gene is possibly TRBD1 (6 bases). The germline V gene encodes CDR1 DFQATT and CDR2 SNEGSKA (reference sequence). Deletions cut 6 bases from V and 3 bases from J, with 8 bases between. The CDR3 totals 11 residues. DNA of the CDR3: TGCAGTGCAGGGGGGGACACTGAAGCTTTCTTT. It encodes CSAGGDTEAFF.

The CDR3 protein is CASTKTVNTEAFF. CDR3 nucleotide sequence: TGTGCCAGCACTAAAACAGTGAACACTGAAGCTTTCTTT. The rearrangement uses TRBV12-3 or TRBV12-4 and TRBJ1-1, with no clear D. The ends were cut back, 7 bases at V and 0 bases at J, with 9 bases in the middle. This CDR3 comprises 13 residues.

A few counts support this clone. V gene TRBV4-3 combines with J gene TRBJ2-3; D not resolved. Germline CDR1 LGHNA, CDR2 YSLEER. CDR3 length: 14 residues. The germline V and J ends were trimmed by 1 base and 0 bases, with 5 bases remaining between them. The CDR3 bases are TGCGCCAGCAGCCAAGGGCCTAGCACAGATACGCAGTATTTT. Its protein product is CASSQGPSTDTQYF.

The rearrangement joins TRBV6-2 or TRBV6-3 to TRBJ2-3; TRBD2 might be the D (6 bases). CDR3 size: 15 residues. CDR1 and CDR2 from the germline V gene are MNHEY and SVGEGT. Trimming stripped 1 base from V and 6 bases from J, with 14 bases between. CDR3 in amino acids: CASSYLPPGRDTQYF. The DNA for the CDR3 is TGTGCCAGCAGTTACTTACCCCCAGGGAGGGATACGCAGTATTTT.

A few counts support this clone. The chain links TRBV28 to TRBJ1-5, with D maybe TRBD1 (5 bases). Trimming removed 3 bases from V and 1 base from J, with 10 bases in between. This CDR3 comprises 15 residues. Germline V CDR1 and CDR2: MDHEN, SYDVKM. The CDR3 DNA reads TGTGCCAGCAGTTTGCCCGGGGGAAGCAATCAGCCCCAGCATTTT. Its translation: CASSLPGGSNQPQHF.

This clone has only one observation. The chain links TRBV7-2 to TRBJ2-7; 8 bases are shared with TRBD2. V lost 4 bases, J lost 5 bases, and 4 bases stayed unmatched. CDR3 length equals 13 residues. Germline values: CDR1 SGHTA, CDR2 FQGNSA. The CDR3 DNA is TGTGCCAGCAGCTCGGCGGGGGGAAACGAGCAGTACTTC. It yields the protein CASSSAGGNEQYF.

The J gene is TRBJ1-6, the V gene TRBV7-6, with D hard to call. The germline CDR1 and CDR2 sequences are SGHVS and FNYEAQ. V lost 5 bases and J lost 8, with 16 bases in between. The CDR3 spans 15 residues. CDR3 DNA: TGTGCCAGCAGCGCCCTCGGGCCCGCCGATTCACCCCTCCACTTT. Translating it yields CASSALGPADSPLHF.

This clone came up a few times. The chain couples TRBV4-1 to TRBJ2-2, with TRBD2 matching 8 bases. Germline values: CDR1 MGHRA, CDR2 YSYEKL. There are 15 residues in the CDR3. Trimming cost V 4 bases and J 5 bases; bases outside gene matches: 6. The CDR3 nucleotides are TGCGCCAGCAGCCCCCCCCAGCGGGGGACCGGGGAGCTGTTTTTT. Amino acid sequence: CASSPPQRGTGELFF.

The chain is built from TRBV11-2 and TRBJ2-6; D unresolved. Trimming pared 0 bases from V and 0 bases from J, leaving 12 bases between. Germline V lookup: CDR1 SGHAT, CDR2 FQNNGV. The CDR3 has 18 residues. The DNA of the CDR3 is TGTGCCAGCAGCTTAGATCAGCTCCCCCTCTCTGGGGCCAACGTCCTGACTTTC. It specifies CASSLDQLPLSGANVLTF.

This chain connects TRBV7-3 to TRBJ2-1; D is unclear. The CDR3 extends over 12 amino acids. V was trimmed by 0 bases and J by 8 bases, leaving 5 bases between them. Germline CDR1 is SGHTA and CDR2 is FQGTGA. The CDR3 loop is CASSLTGYEQFF. The CDR3 nucleotides read TGTGCCAGCAGCTTAACCGGTTATGAGCAGTTCTTC. The whole variable domain, remainder taken from reference TRBV7-3 and TRBJ2-1, is GAGVSQTPSNKVTEKGKYVELRCDPISGHTALYWYRQSLGQGPEFLIYFQGTGAADDSGLPNDRFFAVRPEGSVSTLKIQRTERGDSAVYLCASSLTGYEQFFGPGTRLTVL.

The chain combines TRBV3-1 (or the pseudogene TRBV3-2) with TRBJ2-3, with TRBD2 matching over 7 bases. With V trimmed by 3 bases and J by 0 bases, 3 bases remained unmatched. CDR1 is LGHDT, CDR2 YNNKEL, per germline (reference sequence). This CDR3 contains 15 residues. CDR3 nucleotide sequence: TGTGCCAGCAGCCAGACTAGCCGGAGCACAGATACGCAGTATTTT. Protein sequence: CASSQTSRSTDTQYF.

This rearrangement joins TRBV11-3 to TRBJ1-1, with no clear D. Trimming left V 5 bases short and J 4 bases short, with 11 bases between. This CDR3 is 13 amino acids long. Germline CDR1 and CDR2: SGHNT and YENEEA. The chain's CDR3 is CASSPTDTTEAFF. CDR3 sequence (DNA): TGTGCCAGCAGCCCGACGGATACCACTGAAGCTTTCTTT.

The V gene is TRBV5-1, the J gene TRBJ1-6; D remains ambiguous. Germline V lookup: CDR1 SGHRS, CDR2 YFSETQ. The CDR3 contains 13 residues. The ends were cut back, 0 bases at V and 6 bases at J, with 4 bases in the middle. CDR3 bases: TGCGCCAGCAGCTTGGATACTAATTCACCCCTCCACTTT. Encoded protein: CASSLDTNSPLHF.

The chain links TRBV2 to TRBJ1-1, with TRBD1 matching 7 bases. This CDR3 region has 13 residues. Germline values: CDR1 SNHLY, CDR2 FYNNEI. With V trimmed by 7 bases and J by 5 bases, 7 bases remained unmatched. CDR3: CASTGDRTTEAFF. CDR3 coding DNA: TGTGCCAGCACAGGGGACAGAACGACTGAAGCTTTCTTT.

J is TRBJ2-3 and V is TRBV5-5, with TRBD2 identical over 14 bases. The V and J ends lost 1 base and 5 bases, in that order; junction bases with no gene match: 15. Germline V gene lookup returns CDR1 SGHKS and CDR2 YYEKEE (reference sequence). The CDR3 spans 20 residues. CDR3: CASSLRDGTSGGKERDTQYF. DNA for the CDR3: TGTGCCAGCAGCTTGAGAGACGGGACTAGCGGGGGAAAGGAAAGAGATACGCAGTATTTT.

This clone was counted once. The chain employs TRBV19 and TRBJ2-7, with D tentatively TRBD1 (6 bases). V was pared by 5 bases and J by 2 bases, with 10 bases between. Germline V gene sequence: CDR1 LNHDA, CDR2 SQIVND (reference sequence). The CDR3 runs to 13 residues. CDR3 DNA sequence: TGTGCCAGTAGTCCACAGGGAACCTACGAGCAGTACTTC. Amino acids: CASSPQGTYEQYF.

The J gene is TRBJ1-5, the V gene TRBV6-1; possible D gene TRBD1, 5 bases. V was trimmed by 2 bases and J by 0 bases, leaving 17 bases between them. The CDR3 sequence is 18 residues long. In germline, CDR1 is MNHNS, CDR2 SASEGT. CDR3 sequence (DNA): TGTGCCAGCAGTGAATGGGGGAACAGAAGGGATAGCAATCAGCCCCAGCATTTT. Translating it yields CASSEWGNRRDSNQPQHF.

This rearrangement joins TRBV7-2 to TRBJ2-5; 8 bases are a match to TRBD1. Germline V CDR1 and CDR2: SGHTA, FQGNSA. The trim removed 5 bases at V and 4 bases at J, leaving 3 bases unmatched. The CDR3 sequence is 13 residues long. CDR3 sequence: CASSVDRGETQYF. The CDR3 DNA is TGTGCCAGCAGCGTTGACAGGGGAGAGACCCAGTACTTC. The variable domain in full, completed from reference TRBV7-2 and TRBJ2-5, reads GAGVSQSPSNKVTEKGKDVELRCDPISGHTALYWYRQSLGQGLEFLIYFQGNSAPDKSGLPSDRFSAERTGGSVSTLTIQRTQQEDSAVYLCASSVDRGETQYFGPGTRLLVL.

The V call is TRBV5-1, the J call TRBJ2-6; D might be TRBD1 (6 bases). Trimming left V 4 bases short and J 0 bases short, with 17 bases between. Germline-derived CDR1 and CDR2 are SGHRS and YFSETQ. CDR3 length equals 18 residues. CDR3 amino acids: CASSDQTGSFSGANVLTF. The DNA for the CDR3 is TGCGCCAGCAGCGACCAGACAGGTTCATTCTCTGGGGCCAACGTCCTGACTTTC.

The gene calls are TRBV28 and TRBJ1-4; D unresolved. V was clipped by 4 bases and J by 5 bases, with 14 bases between them. The CDR3 loop spans 15 amino acids. Germline lookup yields CDR1 MDHEN and CDR2 SYDVKM. The CDR3 sequence is CASSSAGVGNEKLFF. The CDR3 region has the DNA TGTGCCAGCAGTTCCGCCGGGGTGGGAAATGAAAAACTGTTTTTT.

V gene TRBV6-2 or TRBV6-3 combines with J gene TRBJ2-7, with 10 nucleotides matching TRBD1. Germline assignment: CDR1 MNHEY and CDR2 SVGEGT. The V segment lost 5 bases and the J segment 0 bases; nucleotides outside the gene matches: 7. The CDR3 covers 16 residues. The CDR3 DNA reads TGTGCCAGCAGTGACCCGGGACAGGGGTCCTCCTACGAGCAGTACTTC. Its protein is CASSDPGQGSSYEQYF.

The chain joins TRBV30 to TRBJ1-3; D is undetermined. Germline V CDR1 and CDR2: GTSNPN, SVGIG (reference sequence). CDR3 size: 14 residues. V gave up 4 bases and J gave up 1 base, with 11 bases separating them. The CDR3, as DNA: TGTGCCTGGACCCTGGGAGGATCTGGAAACACCATATATTTT. Residues: CAWTLGGSGNTIYF.

The chain has TRBV3-1 (or the pseudogene TRBV3-2) and TRBJ2-7; D is perhaps TRBD2 (5 bases). The CDR3 consists of 13 residues. Germline CDR1 LGHDT, CDR2 YNNKEL (reference sequence). Trimming removed 1 base at V and 4 bases at J, with 8 bases between. The CDR3 is CASSQAGSYEQYF. The CDR3 DNA reads TGTGCCAGCAGCCAAGCGGGGTCTTACGAGCAGTACTTC.

This chain joins TRBV5-4 and TRBJ1-4; the D gene is possibly TRBD1 (6 bases). The V end lost 4 bases, the J end lost 7 bases, and 17 bases lay between the germline ends. This CDR3 spans 15 amino acids. Germline V lookup: CDR1 SGHNT, CDR2 YYREEE (reference sequence). The chain's CDR3 is CASSTRTDRSEKLFF. CDR3 coding DNA: TGTGCCAGCAGCACCCGGACGGACAGATCTGAAAAACTGTTTTTT.

The CDR3 coding sequence is TGTGCCTGGAGTCTCGGACAGGCTGCTGGCTACACCTTC. Its translation is CAWSLGQAAGYTF. The chain carries TRBV30 and TRBJ1-2, with 7 bases identical to TRBD1. Trimming at V came to 2 bases and at J to 7 bases, leaving 7 bases not matched to a gene. The germline CDR1 and CDR2 sequences are GTSNPN and SVGIG (reference sequence). The CDR3 is 13 residues long. The full variable domain, in which reference TRBV30 and TRBJ1-2 provide the parts outside the CDR3, is SQTIHQWPATLVQPVGSPLSLECTVEGTSNPNLYWYRQAAGRGLQLLFYSVGIGQISSEVPQNLSASRPQDRQFILSSKKLLLSDSGFYLCAWSLGQAAGYTFGSGTRLTVV.

The chain's CDR3 is CASRALGTDYGYTF. The CDR3 DNA reads as TGTGCCAGCAGGGCACTCGGGACGGACTATGGCTACACCTTC. The V call is TRBV28, the J call TRBJ1-2, with a possible D match to TRBD1 (5 bases). Trimming removed 6 bases at V and 3 bases at J, with 14 bases between. The CDR3 consists of 14 residues. CDR1 and CDR2 from the germline V gene are MDHEN and SYDVKM.

CDR3 sequence reads: CSVARGGPYNEQFF. The CDR3 DNA is TGCAGCGTTGCTAGAGGGGGGCCTTACAATGAGCAGTTCTTC. The chain recombines TRBV29-1 with TRBJ2-1; D could derive from TRBD1 or TRBD2 (6 bases each). The CDR3 consists of 14 residues. The V and J ends lost 4 bases and 4 bases respectively, with 14 bases between them. From germline, CDR1 is SQVTM and CDR2 ANQGSEA.

The chain has TRBV7-6 and TRBJ2-5; D gene ambiguous. The germline V and J ends were trimmed by 2 bases and 4 bases, with 5 bases remaining between them. CDR1 is SGHVS, CDR2 FNYEAQ, per germline. This CDR3 comprises 12 residues. CDR3 sequence: CASSLNRETQYF. The CDR3 DNA reads as TGTGCCAGCAGCTTAAATCGAGAGACCCAGTACTTC.